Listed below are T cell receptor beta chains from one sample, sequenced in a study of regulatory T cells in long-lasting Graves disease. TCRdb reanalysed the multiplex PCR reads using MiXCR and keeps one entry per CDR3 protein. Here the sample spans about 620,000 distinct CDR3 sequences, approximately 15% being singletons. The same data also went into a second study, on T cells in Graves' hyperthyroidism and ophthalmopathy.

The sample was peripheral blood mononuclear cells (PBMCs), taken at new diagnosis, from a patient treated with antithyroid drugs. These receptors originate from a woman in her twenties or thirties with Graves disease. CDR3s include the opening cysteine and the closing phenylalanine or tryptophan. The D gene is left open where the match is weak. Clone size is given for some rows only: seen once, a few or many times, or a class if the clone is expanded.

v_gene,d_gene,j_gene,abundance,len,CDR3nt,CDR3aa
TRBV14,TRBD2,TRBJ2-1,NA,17,TGTGCCAGCAGCCAAACTGGACTAGCGGGAGGGAACAATGAGCAGTTCTTC,CASSQTGLAGGNNEQFF
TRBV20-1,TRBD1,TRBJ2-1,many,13,TGCAGTGCTGCAGGGGGCGGTAGGAATGAGCAGTTCTTC,CSAAGGGRNEQFF
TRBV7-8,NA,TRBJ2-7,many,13,TGTGCCAGCAGTTTAGGGACACTCTACGAGCAGTACTTC,CASSLGTLYEQYF
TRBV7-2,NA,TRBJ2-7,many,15,TGTGCCAGCAGCGAGGGTAGCGGTACATCCTACGAGCAGTACTTC,CASSEGSGTSYEQYF
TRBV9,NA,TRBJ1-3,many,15,TGTGCCAGCAGTGTGACAGGCGGGTCTGGAAACACCATATATTTT,CASSVTGGSGNTIYF
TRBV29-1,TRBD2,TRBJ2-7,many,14,TGCAGCGTTGGGACTAGCGGGACGTCGTACGAGCAGTACTTC,CSVGTSGTSYEQYF
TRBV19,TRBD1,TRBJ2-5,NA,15,TGTGCCAGTAGTACTGGGACAGCCCTTTTAGAGACCCAGTACTTC,CASSTGTALLETQYF
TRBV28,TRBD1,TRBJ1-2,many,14,TGTGCCAGCAGACATAACAGGGGACTCTATGGCTACACCTTC,CASRHNRGLYGYTF
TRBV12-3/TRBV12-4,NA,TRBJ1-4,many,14,TGTGCCAGCAGTTTGGGGGGCTCGGGTGAAAAACTGTTTTTT,CASSLGGSGEKLFF
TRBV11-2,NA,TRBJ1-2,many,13,TGTGCCAGCAGCTTAGGTGGGTCAGGACCTACATTCTTC,CASSLGGSGPTFF
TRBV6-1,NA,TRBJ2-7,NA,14,TGTGCCAGCAGAGATCATCGAAGCTCCTACGAGCAGTACTTC,CASRDHRSSYEQYF
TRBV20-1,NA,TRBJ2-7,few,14,TGCAGTGCTATACTACAGATTCCCCCGTACGAGCAGTACTTC,CSAILQIPPYEQYF
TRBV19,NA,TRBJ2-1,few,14,TGTGCCAGTAGTGAATCGGGCCCCTACAATGAGCAGTTCTTC,CASSESGPYNEQFF
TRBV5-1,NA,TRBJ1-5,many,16,TGCGCCAGCAGCTTGGGTTTAGACAGTAGCAATCAGCCCCAGCATTTT,CASSLGLDSSNQPQHF
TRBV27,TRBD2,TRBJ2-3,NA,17,TGTGCCAGCAGTTTATTTTGGACTAGCGGGAGCGCAGATACGCAGTATTTT,CASSLFWTSGSADTQYF
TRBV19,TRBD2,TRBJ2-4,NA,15,TGTGCCAGTAGTGGGTTGCGGGGGGTTCAAAACATTCAGTACTTC,CASSGLRGVQNIQYF
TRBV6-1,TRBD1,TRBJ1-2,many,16,TGTGCCAGCAGTCGACTCGGACAGGCTCCTAACTATGGCTACACCTTC,CASSRLGQAPNYGYTF
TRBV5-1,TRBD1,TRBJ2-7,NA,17,TGCGCCAGCAGCTCTAAATTAACCCGGGACAGGTCCTACGAGCAGTACTTC,CASSSKLTRDRSYEQYF
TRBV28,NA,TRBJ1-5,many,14,TGTGCCAGCAGGGATGGACAGACTTATCAGCCCCAGCATTTT,CASRDGQTYQPQHF
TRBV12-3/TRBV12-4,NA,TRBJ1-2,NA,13,TGTGCCAGCAGCTTAGTGGTCCAGGATGGCCACACCTTC,CASSLVVQDGHTF
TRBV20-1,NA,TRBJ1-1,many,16,TGCAGTGCTAGTCCCCCACTGGGGAGGGCTTACACTGAAGCTTTCTTT,CSASPPLGRAYTEAFF
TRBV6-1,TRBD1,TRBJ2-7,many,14,TGTGCCAGCAGTACAGGGGTCGACTCTGGCGAGCAGTACTTC,CASSTGVDSGEQYF
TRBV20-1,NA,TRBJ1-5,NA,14,TGCAGTGCCATGACAGAGTATAGCAATCGGCCCCAGCATTTT,CSAMTEYSNRPQHF
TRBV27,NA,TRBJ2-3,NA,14,TGTGCCAGCAGTTTATGGGGGAACACAGATACGCAGTATTTT,CASSLWGNTDTQYF
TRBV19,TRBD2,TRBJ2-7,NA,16,TGCGCCAGCAGCCAAGATGGGGCTAGCGGTTCCTACGAGCAGTACTTC,CASSQDGASGSYEQYF
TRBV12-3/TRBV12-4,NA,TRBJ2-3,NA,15,TGTGCCAGCAGGCCCGGGGGCGCGGGTTATGATACGCAGTATTTT,CASRPGGAGYDTQYF
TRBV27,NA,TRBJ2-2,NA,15,TGTGCCAGTCGACAGGGGAGGGAAAATATCGGGGAGCTGTTTTTT,CASRQGRENIGELFF
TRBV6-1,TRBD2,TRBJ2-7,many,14,TGTGCCGTCGTAGCGGGGTCCCCCTCCTACGAGCAGTACTTC,CAVVAGSPSYEQYF
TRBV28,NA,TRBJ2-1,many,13,TGTGCCAGCCACGGCTTATGGGGGCATGAGCAGTTCTTC,CASHGLWGHEQFF
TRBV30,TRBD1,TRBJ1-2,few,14,TGTGCCTGGAGTGTTCCTGACAGGGGGAGCGGCTACACCTTC,CAWSVPDRGSGYTF
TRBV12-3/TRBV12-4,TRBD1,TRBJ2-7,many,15,TGTGCCAGCAGACCGGGGACAGGGGACTCCTACGAGCAGTACTTC,CASRPGTGDSYEQYF
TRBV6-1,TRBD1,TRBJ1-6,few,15,TGTGCCAGCAGGCGACAGGGCTTAAGGGATTCACCCCTCCACTTT,CASRRQGLRDSPLHF
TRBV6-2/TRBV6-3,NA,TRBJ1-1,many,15,TGTGCCAGCAGTGACTCGTTAAACATGAACACTGAAGCTTTCTTT,CASSDSLNMNTEAFF
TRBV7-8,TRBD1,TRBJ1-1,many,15,TGTGCCAGCAGGGACCCCCGGGACAGGAACACTGAAGCTTTCTTT,CASRDPRDRNTEAFF
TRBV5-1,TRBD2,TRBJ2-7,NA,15,TGCGCCAGCAACCAAAGACTAGCGGGAGTCCACGAGCAGTACTTC,CASNQRLAGVHEQYF